A selection of T cell receptor beta chains follows, all from one sample in a study of vaccination effects on CD4 cells after COVID-19. Antigens for these TCRs are unknown. The table came from immunoSEQ multiplex PCR; TCRdb's copy has only in-frame clones and leaves some out. The table lists about 69,000 clones, about 74% of them singletons. The sample consisted of CD4+ T cells from PBMCs cultured with HCoV-229E spike peptides, taken after COVID-19 vaccination. The receptors here all came from a human donor who received a COVID-19 vaccine. Each CDR3 is given with its conserved first and last residue. Fields, in order: J gene, D gene, V gene, clone size, CDR3 DNA, CDR3 protein. The D gene is left open where the match is weak. Some rows have no size entry. The others give once, few or many, or a class for an expanded clone.

>TRBJ1-1|-|TRBV12-3/TRBV12-4|-
TGTGCCAGCAGAAGCGGGTACACTGAAGCTTTCTTT
CASRSGYTEAFF
>TRBJ2-3|TRBD1|TRBV6-5|-
TGTGCCAGCAGTAAACAGGGGGCAAAGACAGATACGCAGTATTTT
CASSKQGAKTDTQYF
>TRBJ2-2|-|TRBV7-2|-
TGTGCCAGCAGCTTACCCGGGGTAGGGAAGCTGTTTTTT
CASSLPGVGKLFF
>TRBJ1-1|-|TRBV18|-
TGTGCCAGCTCACCCGACACCTACACTGAAGCTTTCTTT
CASSPDTYTEAFF
>TRBJ2-3|-|TRBV6-5|-
TGTGCCAGCAGTTACTCGAACCCAGATACGCAGTATTTT
CASSYSNPDTQYF
>TRBJ1-2|TRBD1|TRBV11-2|-
TGTGCCAGCAGTCCAGGGGGCGACTATGGCTACACCTTC
CASSPGGDYGYTF
>TRBJ2-3|TRBD2|TRBV28|-
TGTGCCAGCAATCCAGGGGGAGCGGGGGGCGCAGATACGCAGTATTTT
CASNPGGAGGADTQYF
>TRBJ1-3|-|TRBV7-8|-
TGTGCCAGCAGCTTACTCACAGGACTTATCTCTGGAAACACCATATATTTT
CASSLLTGLISGNTIYF
>TRBJ2-3|TRBD1|TRBV6-5|-
TGTGCCAGCAGGGACAGGGGGGGAAGCACAGATACGCAGTATTTT
CASRDRGGSTDTQYF
>TRBJ2-1|-|TRBV7-2|-
TGTGCCAGCAGCTTAGGTGGGGGGGCCGGAGTTTACAATGAGCAGTTCTTC
CASSLGGGAGVYNEQFF
>TRBJ2-5|TRBD1|TRBV12-3/TRBV12-4|-
TGTGCCAGCAGTACCGGACAGGGTGAGACCCAGTACTTC
CASSTGQGETQYF
>TRBJ2-3|-|TRBV5-1|-
TGCGCCAGCAGCACACAGGGAGGGGGCACAGATACGCAGTATTTT
CASSTQGGGTDTQYF
>TRBJ1-2|TRBD1|TRBV24-1|-
TGTGCCACCAGTGATGCTGGTGTAGGACAGGGGTTCCCTACCTATGGCTACACCTTC
CATSDAGVGQGFPTYGYTF
>TRBJ1-2|-|TRBV28|-
TGTGCCAGCAGTTTAGATACAAGACGGAACTATGGCTACACCTTC
CASSLDTRRNYGYTF
>TRBJ1-2|-|TRBV6-2/TRBV6-3|-
TGTGCCAGCAGTCTAGAGGGACGACTCTATGGCTACACCTTC
CASSLEGRLYGYTF
>TRBJ2-2|-|TRBV12-5|-
TGTGCTAGTGGGGCCGCGAGGACCGGGGAGCTGTTTTTT
CASGAARTGELFF
>TRBJ2-5|-|TRBV19|-
TGTGCCAGTAGTCCCTGGGACAACCAAGAGACCCAGTACTTC
CASSPWDNQETQYF
>TRBJ2-2|-|TRBV9|-
TGTGCCAGCAGCGTAGGGGTGGGACCCGGGGAGCTGTTTTTT
CASSVGVGPGELFF
>TRBJ1-4|-|TRBV19|-
TGTGCCAGTAGTATCCATCGGGGGGATGAAAAACTGTTTTTT
CASSIHRGDEKLFF
>TRBJ2-2|-|TRBV27|few
TGTGCCAGCAGTTTATCTTCGGTCGGGGAGCTGTTTTTT
CASSLSSVGELFF
>TRBJ1-6|-|TRBV7-3|-
TGTGCCAGCAGCTTAAAAGGGCCCCTATCAGTACCCAATTCACCCCTCCACTTT
CASSLKGPLSVPNSPLHF
>TRBJ2-1|-|TRBV5-8|-
TGTGCCAGTCCAAGTTTGGGTAAAGGAAACAATGAGCAGTTCTTC
CASPSLGKGNNEQFF
>TRBJ2-1|-|TRBV7-2|few
TGTGCCAGCAGCTTAGAGCGGGCCCCCTACAATGAGCAGTTCTTC
CASSLERAPYNEQFF
>TRBJ1-6|-|TRBV6-5|-
TGTGCCAGCAGTTACTCGGAGGGCCCCTATAATTCACCCCTCCACTTT
CASSYSEGPYNSPLHF
>TRBJ2-3|TRBD1|TRBV9|-
TGTGCCAGCAGCGCCAGGGGGCGGGGAGATACGCAGTATTTT
CASSARGRGDTQYF
>TRBJ1-1|-|TRBV6-2/TRBV6-3|-
TGTGCCAGCAGTGACTGGGGGGTGGGCACTGAAGCTTTCTTT
CASSDWGVGTEAFF
>TRBJ2-1|TRBD2|TRBV11-2|-
TGTGCCAGCAGCTTAGGGGGAGGGGTCAATGAGCAGTTCTTC
CASSLGGGVNEQFF
>TRBJ1-2|-|TRBV29-1|-
TGCAGCGTTTATTCAGGGGACGGCTACACCTTC
CSVYSGDGYTF
>TRBJ1-1|TRBD1|TRBV6-5|-
TGTGCCAGCGCGAGACAGGGCTATTATGAAGCTTTCTTT
CASARQGYYEAFF
>TRBJ2-1|TRBD2|TRBV7-2|-
TGTGCCAGCAGCTTTTCGGGGGGCAATGAGCAGTTCTTC
CASSFSGGNEQFF
>TRBJ1-4|TRBD1|TRBV15|-
TGTGCCACCAGCATAACAGGGGAACTGTTTTTT
CATSITGELFF
>TRBJ1-2|TRBD1|TRBV7-2|once
TGTGCCAGCAGCCCAAGACAGGGGATGGGGGGCTACACCTTC
CASSPRQGMGGYTF
>TRBJ2-5|-|TRBV7-3|-
TGTGCCAGCAGCTTAACTGCGGGACCACTTGTAGAGACCCAGTACTTC
CASSLTAGPLVETQYF
>TRBJ1-4|-|TRBV6-5|-
TGTGCCACACGAGGGGGTGAAAAACTGTTTTTT
CATRGGEKLFF
>TRBJ1-2|-|TRBV5-1|-
TGCGCCAGCAGCCCTATGACATCTAACTATGGCTACACCTTC
CASSPMTSNYGYTF
>TRBJ1-1|TRBD1|TRBV7-3|-
TGTGCCAGCAGCTTGGAGGGGGCGCGAACTGAAGCTTTCTTT
CASSLEGARTEAFF
>TRBJ2-3|TRBD2|TRBV3-1/TRBV3-2|-
TGTGCCAGCAGCTCTGGGACTAGCGGGGGGGCCGCAGATACGCAGTATTTT
CASSSGTSGGAADTQYF
>TRBJ1-1|-|TRBV6-5|-
TGTGCCAGCAGTTACTCGACCTTGAACACTGAAGCTTTCTTT
CASSYSTLNTEAFF
>TRBJ1-2|-|TRBV25-1|-
TGTGCCAGCAGCCAAGGGGGGGCGGACCTCTATGGCTACACCTTC
CASSQGGADLYGYTF
>TRBJ2-3|-|TRBV9|-
TGTGCCAGCAGCGTAGCCTCCAACACAGATACGCAGTATTTT
CASSVASNTDTQYF
>TRBJ2-1|-|TRBV28|once
TGTGCCAGCCAGTCGGGTCTGAGCTCCTACAATGAGCAGTTCTTC
CASQSGLSSYNEQFF
>TRBJ1-1|-|TRBV7-2|-
TGTGCCAGCAGCTCTAACACCCAATCTGAAGCTTTCTTT
CASSSNTQSEAFF
>TRBJ2-3|-|TRBV6-4|-
TGTGCCAGCAGCCCTGGGACTCCAGATACGCAGTATTTT
CASSPGTPDTQYF